Sequencing of this T cell receptor (beta chain) was carried out in a study of blood T cells in healthy people across ages. Study-wide context: Template switching caught about one barcoded beta molecule for each two T cells. The study, taken as a whole, reports: Greater diversity and more naive CD4+ cells were seen in long-lived donors than in aged donors.

The people who gave samples were healthy Caucasians from Russia, aged roughly 6 to 90. The second PCR ran about 6 to 12 cycles with a sample-barcoded 5' primer and J-beta primers. Every cDNA was tagged by a template-switch adaptor with 12 random nucleotides. TCRdb passed the 5' RACE reads through MiXCR, listing each CDR3 protein once. The sample contains about 680,000 distinct CDR3 sequences, around 48% of which appear only once. A remark on this clonotype: Its specificity is unknown.

The V end lost 2 bases, the J end lost 4 bases, and 10 bases lay between the germline ends. Germline values: CDR1 SQVTM, CDR2 ANQGSEA. CDR3 length: 13 amino acids. This rearrangement joins TRBV29-1 to TRBJ2-3, with D possibly being TRBD2 (6 bases). Input material: blood. The clonotype originates from a woman aged 60-75 years in good health. The CDR3 DNA is TGCAGCGTTGAACGGTCTAGCGCAGATACGCAGTATTTT. It specifies CSVERSSADTQYF.